The 23 T cell receptor beta chains reported below all come from one sample, sequenced in a study of cytomegalovirus exposure and HLA in healthy donors. PCR involved 60 Vbeta and 13 Jbeta primers. The method was immunoSEQ multiplex PCR; TCRdb's version includes in-frame clones alone and lacks a portion of them. The sample includes some 150,000 clones, roughly 80% seen only once; the top ten take roughly 7.6%. Specimen: PBMCs. The receptor source for this set is a woman in her twenties or thirties in good health and CMV-seropositive.

The chain has TRBV7-2 and TRBJ1-1; D possibly corresponds to TRBD1 (5 bases). This CDR3 has 13 residues. The germline V gene encodes CDR1 SGHTA and CDR2 FQGNSA. Trimming removed 3 bases at V and 4 bases at J, with 9 bases between. Here the CDR3 reads CASSLRQSTEAFF. CDR3 in DNA: TGTGCCAGCAGCTTGCGACAGAGCACTGAAGCTTTCTTT.

V usage is TRBV6-5 and J usage is TRBJ1-3; D is possibly TRBD1 (6 bases). Deletions cut 2 bases from V and 8 bases from J, with 16 bases between. The CDR3 length is 15 residues. Germline V lookup: CDR1 MNHEY, CDR2 SVGAGI. The CDR3 DNA is TGTGCCAGCAGTTACCCAGAACAGGGCCCAGACACCATATATTTT. Translating gives CASSYPEQGPDTIYF.

The J gene is TRBJ1-2, the V gene TRBV20-1; possible D gene TRBD1, 6 bases. Germline V gives CDR1 DFQATT, CDR2 SNEGSKA (reference sequence). The length of the CDR3 is 11 residues. The V gene lost 6 bases and the J gene lost 8 bases, with 13 bases spanning the gap. Here the CDR3 DNA reads TGCAGTGCCACAGGGTGGGTCGGCTACACCTTC. It is translated as CSATGWVGYTF.

This sequence joins TRBV5-1 and TRBJ2-2; 10 bases are a match to TRBD2. The junction had 9 bases not matched to a gene; V was cut back by 4 bases and J by 3 bases. CDR1 is SGHRS, CDR2 YFSETQ, per germline. CDR3 size: 17 residues. The CDR3 DNA follows: TGCGCCAGCAGCCCTGCTCTAGCGGGAGTATACACCGGGGAGCTGTTTTTT. It specifies CASSPALAGVYTGELFF.

The chain employs TRBV6-1 and TRBJ2-1; 7 bases fit TRBD1. Trimming removed 2 bases from V and 6 bases from J; junction bases left unmatched: 7. This CDR3 region has 15 residues. In germline, CDR1 is MNHNS, CDR2 SASEGT. The CDR3 DNA reads TGTGCCAGCAGTGAATCACAGGGGACCTTCAATGAGCAGTTCTTC. It translates to CASSESQGTFNEQFF.

V is TRBV11-2 and J is TRBJ2-5, with D perhaps matching TRBD1 (5 bases). Near its end, the DNA agrees better with TRBJ2-7, so the J call may be wrong. Germline assignment: CDR1 SGHAT and CDR2 FQNNGV. The CDR3 consists of 17 residues. The CDR3 nucleotides are TGTGCCAGCAGCTTAGGATTCGGCCAGGGCCATACCTACGAGCAGTACTTC. Translated, it gives CASSLGFGQGHTYEQYF.

V and J are TRBV9 and TRBJ2-2; 9 nucleotides agree with TRBD1. V was clipped by 3 bases and J by 4 bases; unmatched bases: 7. Germline values: CDR1 SGDLS, CDR2 YYNGEE. This CDR3 has 16 residues. For the CDR3, the DNA is TGTGCCAGCAGCGCAACAGGGGGCGCGGGCACCGGGGAGCTGTTTTTT. Residues: CASSATGGAGTGELFF.

The J gene is TRBJ1-2, the V gene TRBV30; D is perhaps TRBD1 (6 bases). This CDR3 spans 15 amino acids. The V end lost 1 base, the J end lost 4 bases, and 16 bases lay between the germline ends. CDR1 and CDR2 (germline): GTSNPN, SVGIG (reference sequence). The CDR3 loop is CAWSAGGRGGYGYTF. Written as DNA, the CDR3 is TGTGCCTGGAGTGCCGGGGGGCGCGGCGGCTATGGCTACACCTTC. The whole variable domain, remainder taken from reference TRBV30 and TRBJ1-2, is SQTIHQWPATLVQPVGSPLSLECTVEGTSNPNLYWYRQAAGRGLQLLFYSVGIGQISSEVPQNLSASRPQDRQFILSSKKLLLSDSGFYLCAWSAGGRGGYGYTFGSGTRLTVV.

The genes are TRBV9 and TRBJ1-2; TRBD1 agrees at 9 bases. This CDR3 contains 15 residues. After removal of 4 bases from V and 4 bases from J, the junction contained 8 bases not matched to a gene. Per the germline V gene, CDR1 is SGDLS and CDR2 is YYNGEE. DNA for the CDR3: TGTGCCAGCAGCCCCGGGTTGACAGGGGGCTATGGCTACACCTTC. Translating it yields CASSPGLTGGYGYTF.

The genes are TRBV15 and TRBJ1-2, with 7 positions matching TRBD1. Germline V CDR1 and CDR2: LNHNV, YYDKDF (reference sequence). J was trimmed by 4 bases and V by 1 base; bases with no gene match: 0. This CDR3 is 13 amino acids long. CDR3 bases: TGTGCCACCAGCAGAGGGACAGGCTATGGCTACACCTTC. Its protein product is CATSRGTGYGYTF.

V and J are TRBV18 and TRBJ2-3; D is undetermined. This CDR3 is built from 14 residues. Germline CDR1 KGHSH, CDR2 LQKENI. V lost 3 bases and J lost 4, with 11 bases in between. The CDR3 region is CASSPVIRPDTQYF. CDR3 nucleotides: TGTGCCAGCTCACCTGTAATCAGGCCAGATACGCAGTATTTT.

The chain carries TRBV2 and TRBJ2-5; 9 bases are shared with TRBD1. The J call is uncertain, as TRBJ2-7 better fits the DNA end. Per the germline V gene, CDR1 is SNHLY and CDR2 is FYNNEI. This CDR3 region has 14 residues. Here the CDR3 DNA reads TGTGCCAGCAGAGGGACAGGGACATCCTACGAGCAGTACTTC. Translated: CASRGTGTSYEQYF.

This clone was found once. The rearrangement uses TRBV2 and TRBJ1-2, with TRBD1 matching over 7 bases. The J segment lost 4 bases and the V segment lost 7 bases, leaving 15 bases of the junction unmatched. Germline CDR1 reads SNHLY; CDR2 reads FYNNEI. This CDR3 is 16 amino acids long. This CDR3 reads CASTGDSGGLIYGYTF. CDR3 sequence (DNA): TGTGCCAGCACCGGGGACAGTGGGGGGCTCATCTATGGCTACACCTTC.

V gene TRBV12-5 combines with J gene TRBJ2-7; 8 bases line up with TRBD1. Trimming cost V 0 bases and J 7 bases; bases outside gene matches: 11. CDR3 length: 16 amino acids. Germline loops: CDR1 LGHNT, CDR2 FRNRAP. CDR3 DNA sequence: TGTGCTAGTGGTTTGGTACAGGGGGTAGGGTTGAGTGAGCAGTACTTC. It is translated as CASGLVQGVGLSEQYF.

The chain combines TRBV30 with TRBJ2-5; 10 positions agree with TRBD1. The CDR3 runs 13 residues. V lost 5 bases and J lost 4; bases outside the gene matches: 4. Germline CDR1 reads GTSNPN; CDR2 reads SVGIG (reference sequence). The CDR3 is CAWAGQGTETQYF. CDR3 nucleotide sequence: TGTGCCTGGGCGGGACAGGGGACAGAGACCCAGTACTTC.

The V call is TRBV28, the J call TRBJ1-1; D ambiguous. Germline CDR1 and CDR2: MDHEN and SYDVKM. CDR3 length: 16 residues. The V end lost 3 bases, the J end lost 1 base, and 15 bases lay between the germline ends. The DNA of the CDR3 is TGTGCCAGCAGTTTTTGGGCTCCTCTTTGGAACACTGAAGCTTTCTTT. Encoded protein: CASSFWAPLWNTEAFF. Based on the CDR3 plus reference TRBV28 and TRBJ1-1, the full variable domain is DVKVTQSSRYLVKRTGEKVFLECVQDMDHENMFWYRQDPGLGLRLIYFSYDVKMKEKGDIPEGYSVSREKKERFSLILESASTNQTSMYLCASSFWAPLWNTEAFFGQGTRLTVV.

This rearrangement joins TRBV9 to TRBJ1-5; 8 bases match TRBD1. Looked up from germline, CDR1 is SGDLS and CDR2 is YYNGEE. The CDR3 is made up of 16 amino acids. The trim removed 4 bases at V and 5 bases at J, leaving 11 bases unmatched. CDR3 in amino acids: CASSKGTGGRDQPQHF. The CDR3 DNA sequence: TGTGCCAGCAGCAAAGGGACAGGCGGTCGGGATCAGCCCCAGCATTTT.

This clone was observed once. This chain connects TRBV5-1 to TRBJ2-7; possibly TRBD2 for D (6 bases). Trimming shortened V by 0 bases and J by 2 bases, and 9 bases separated the two germline ends. Per germline, CDR1 SGHRS and CDR2 YFSETQ. This CDR3 is 14 amino acids long. As DNA, the CDR3 is TGCGCCAGCAGCTTGGTCGGGGGACCCTACGAGCAGTACTTC. Translation gives CASSLVGGPYEQYF. Combining the CDR3 with reference TRBV5-1 and TRBJ2-7 gives the whole variable domain KAGVTQTPRYLIKTRGQQVTLSCSPISGHRSVSWYQQTPGQGLQFLFEYFSETQRNKGNFPGRFSGRQFSNSRSEMNVSTLELGDSALYLCASSLVGGPYEQYFGPGTRLTVT.

The rearrangement uses TRBV20-1 and TRBJ2-1; D is undetermined. The CDR3 extends over 11 amino acids. The V end lost 3 bases, the J end lost 4 bases, and 4 bases lay between the germline ends. The germline CDR1 and CDR2 sequences are DFQATT and SNEGSKA (reference sequence). For the CDR3, the DNA is TGCAGTGCTAGCAATTACAATGAGCAGTTCTTC. Its protein is CSASNYNEQFF.

The V and J genes are TRBV6-5 and TRBJ1-1; TRBD1 aligns across 7 bases. J gave up 1 base and V 4 bases, and 3 bases lay outside the gene matches. This CDR3 spans 14 amino acids. Germline assignment: CDR1 MNHEY and CDR2 SVGAGI. DNA for the CDR3: TGTGCCAGCAGTTTAAGGGGGCGGAACACTGAAGCTTTCTTT. Its protein is CASSLRGRNTEAFF.

The rearrangement links TRBV7-3 to TRBJ1-2, with D hard to call. Germline V lookup: CDR1 SGHTA, CDR2 FQGTGA. The CDR3 has 16 residues. Trimming shortened V by 4 bases and J by 3 bases, and 18 bases separated the two germline ends. CDR3 loop: CASSSRVFVFYYGYTF. CDR3 coding DNA: TGTGCCAGCAGCTCACGAGTATTCGTGTTCTACTATGGCTACACCTTC.

This clone was observed once. The V call is TRBV6-5, the J call TRBJ1-2, with TRBD1 as a possible D gene (5 bases). V dropped 6 bases and J dropped 9 bases, with 11 bases sitting between them. CDR1 MNHEY and CDR2 SVGAGI come from the germline V gene. The CDR3 has 11 amino acids. The CDR3 coding sequence is TGTGCCAGCAGGGTGGGGCGGAGCTACACCTTC. It encodes CASRVGRSYTF.

This sequence joins TRBV6-1 and TRBJ1-5, with TRBD1 matching 9 bases. Looked up from germline, CDR1 is MNHNS and CDR2 is SASEGT. V was pared by 6 bases and J by 9 bases, with 9 bases of the junction left unmatched. The CDR3 length is 14 residues. The CDR3 DNA reads TGTGCCAGCAGCACAGGGGGCGCGAGACGGCCCCAGCATTTT. The encoded protein is CASSTGGARRPQHF.